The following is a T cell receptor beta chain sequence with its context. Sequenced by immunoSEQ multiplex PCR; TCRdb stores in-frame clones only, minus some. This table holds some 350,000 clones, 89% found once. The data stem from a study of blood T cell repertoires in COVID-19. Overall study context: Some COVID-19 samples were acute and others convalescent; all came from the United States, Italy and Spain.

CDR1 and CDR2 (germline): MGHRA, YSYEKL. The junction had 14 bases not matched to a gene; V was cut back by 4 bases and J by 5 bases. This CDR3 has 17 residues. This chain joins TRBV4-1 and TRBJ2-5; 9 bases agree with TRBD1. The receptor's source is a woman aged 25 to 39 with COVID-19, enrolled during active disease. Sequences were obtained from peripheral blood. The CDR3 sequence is CASSLSPRTGERETQYF. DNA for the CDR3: TGCGCCAGCAGCCTATCCCCCCGGACAGGGGAGAGGGAGACCCAGTACTTC.